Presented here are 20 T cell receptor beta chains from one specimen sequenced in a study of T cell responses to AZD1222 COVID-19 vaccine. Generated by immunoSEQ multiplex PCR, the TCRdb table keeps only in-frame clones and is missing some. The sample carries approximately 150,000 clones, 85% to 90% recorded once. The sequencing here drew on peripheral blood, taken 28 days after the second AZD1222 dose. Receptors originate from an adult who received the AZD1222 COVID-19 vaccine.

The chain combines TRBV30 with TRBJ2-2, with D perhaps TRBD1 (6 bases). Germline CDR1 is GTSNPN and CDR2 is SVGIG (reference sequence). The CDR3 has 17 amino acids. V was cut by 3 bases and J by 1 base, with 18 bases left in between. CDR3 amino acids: CAWRAGTPQLNTGELFF. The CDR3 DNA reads TGTGCCTGGAGAGCCGGGACACCTCAACTGAACACCGGGGAGCTGTTTTTT.

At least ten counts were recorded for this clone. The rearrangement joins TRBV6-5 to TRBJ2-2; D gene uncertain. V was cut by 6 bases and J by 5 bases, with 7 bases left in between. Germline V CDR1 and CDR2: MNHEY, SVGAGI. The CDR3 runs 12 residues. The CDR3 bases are TGTGCCAGCAGCCAGTGGACCGGGGAGCTGTTTTTT. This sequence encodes CASSQWTGELFF.

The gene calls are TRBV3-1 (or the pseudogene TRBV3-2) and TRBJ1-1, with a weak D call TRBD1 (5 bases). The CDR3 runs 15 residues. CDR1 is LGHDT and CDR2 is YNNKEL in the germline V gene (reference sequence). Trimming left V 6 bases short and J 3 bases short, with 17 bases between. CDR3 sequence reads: CASRRKGSGDTEAFF. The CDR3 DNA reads TGTGCCAGCAGAAGAAAGGGGAGTGGGGACACTGAAGCTTTCTTT.

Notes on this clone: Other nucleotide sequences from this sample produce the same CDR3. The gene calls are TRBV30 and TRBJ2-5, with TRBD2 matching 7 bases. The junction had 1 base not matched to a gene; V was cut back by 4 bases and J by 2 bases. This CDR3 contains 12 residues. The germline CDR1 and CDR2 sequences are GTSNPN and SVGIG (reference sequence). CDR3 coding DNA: TGTGCCTGGACTAGCGGACAAGAGACCCAGTACTTC. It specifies CAWTSGQETQYF.

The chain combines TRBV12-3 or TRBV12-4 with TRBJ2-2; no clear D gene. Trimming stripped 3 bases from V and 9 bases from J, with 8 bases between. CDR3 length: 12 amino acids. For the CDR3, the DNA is TGTGCCAGCAGTTTCTTAGCTAGGGAGCTGTTTTTT. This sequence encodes CASSFLARELFF.

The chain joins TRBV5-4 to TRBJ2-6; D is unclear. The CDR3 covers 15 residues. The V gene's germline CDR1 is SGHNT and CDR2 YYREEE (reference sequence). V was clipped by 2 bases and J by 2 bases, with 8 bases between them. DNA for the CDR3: TGTGCCAGCAGCTTAGCGACTGCTGGGGCCAACGTCCTGACTTTC. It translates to CASSLATAGANVLTF.

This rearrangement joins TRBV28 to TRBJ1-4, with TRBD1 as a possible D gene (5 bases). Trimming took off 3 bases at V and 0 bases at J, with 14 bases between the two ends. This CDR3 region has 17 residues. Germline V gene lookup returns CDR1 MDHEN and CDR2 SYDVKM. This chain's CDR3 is CASSFLTQGTTNEKLFF. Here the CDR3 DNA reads TGTGCCAGCAGTTTTCTTACCCAGGGTACAACTAATGAAAAACTGTTTTTT.

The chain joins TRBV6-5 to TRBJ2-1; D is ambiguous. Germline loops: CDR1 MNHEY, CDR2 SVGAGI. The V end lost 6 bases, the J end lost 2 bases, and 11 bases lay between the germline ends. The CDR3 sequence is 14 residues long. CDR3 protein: CASRAQRTYNEQFF. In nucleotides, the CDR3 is TGTGCCAGCAGGGCTCAGAGGACCTACAATGAGCAGTTCTTC.

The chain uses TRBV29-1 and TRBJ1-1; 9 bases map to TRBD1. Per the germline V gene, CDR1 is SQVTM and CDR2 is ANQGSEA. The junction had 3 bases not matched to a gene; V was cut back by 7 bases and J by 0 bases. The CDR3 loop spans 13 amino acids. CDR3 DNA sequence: TGCAGCGGTCACAGGGGGCTGAACACTGAAGCTTTCTTT. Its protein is CSGHRGLNTEAFF.

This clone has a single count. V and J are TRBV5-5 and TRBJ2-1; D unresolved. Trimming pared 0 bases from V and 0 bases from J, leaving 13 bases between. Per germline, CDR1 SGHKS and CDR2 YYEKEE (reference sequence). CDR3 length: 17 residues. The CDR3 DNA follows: TGTGCCAGCAGCTTGGTAGCAGCACATAGCTCCTACAATGAGCAGTTCTTC. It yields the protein CASSLVAAHSSYNEQFF.

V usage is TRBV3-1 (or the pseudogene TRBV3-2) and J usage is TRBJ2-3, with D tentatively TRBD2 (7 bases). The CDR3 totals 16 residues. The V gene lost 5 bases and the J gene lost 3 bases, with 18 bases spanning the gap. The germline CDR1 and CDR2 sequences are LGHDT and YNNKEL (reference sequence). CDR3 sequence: CASSNSGGGLTDTQYF. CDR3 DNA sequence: TGTGCCAGCAGCAATTCTGGCGGGGGCTTGACAGATACGCAGTATTTT.

CDR3 DNA: TGCGCCAGCAGCTCACCCCTTGAAGGACAAGGGGGCTCTGGAAACACCATATATTTT. Translation gives CASSSPLEGQGGSGNTIYF. The chain is built from TRBV5-1 and TRBJ1-3; D possibly corresponds to TRBD1 (6 bases). Germline lookup yields CDR1 SGHRS and CDR2 YFSETQ. The V and J ends lost 3 bases and 0 bases respectively, with 22 bases between them. The CDR3 length is 19 residues.

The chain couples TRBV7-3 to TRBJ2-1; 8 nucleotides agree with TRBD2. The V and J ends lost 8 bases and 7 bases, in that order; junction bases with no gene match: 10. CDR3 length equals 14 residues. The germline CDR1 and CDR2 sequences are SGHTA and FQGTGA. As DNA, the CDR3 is TGTGCCAGCGCGATAGCGCGGGAGGCGAATGAGCAGTTCTTC. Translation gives CASAIAREANEQFF. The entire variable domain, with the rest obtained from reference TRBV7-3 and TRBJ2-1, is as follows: GAGVSQTPSNKVTEKGKYVELRCDPISGHTALYWYRQSLGQGPEFLIYFQGTGAADDSGLPNDRFFAVRPEGSVSTLKIQRTERGDSAVYLCASAIAREANEQFFGPGTRLTVL.

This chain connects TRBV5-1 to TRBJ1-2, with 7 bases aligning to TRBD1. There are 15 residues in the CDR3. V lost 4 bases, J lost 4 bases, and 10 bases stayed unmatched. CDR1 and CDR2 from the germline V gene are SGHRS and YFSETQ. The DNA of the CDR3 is TGCGCCAGCAGCCCCTGGGAGCGGGACAGCTATGGCTACACCTTC. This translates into CASSPWERDSYGYTF.

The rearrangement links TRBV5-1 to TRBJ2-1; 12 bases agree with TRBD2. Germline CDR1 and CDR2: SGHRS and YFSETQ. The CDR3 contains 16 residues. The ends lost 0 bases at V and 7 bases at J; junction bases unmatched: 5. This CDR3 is CASSLDTSGGWNEQFF. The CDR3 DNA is TGCGCCAGCAGCTTGGACACTAGCGGGGGGTGGAATGAGCAGTTCTTC.

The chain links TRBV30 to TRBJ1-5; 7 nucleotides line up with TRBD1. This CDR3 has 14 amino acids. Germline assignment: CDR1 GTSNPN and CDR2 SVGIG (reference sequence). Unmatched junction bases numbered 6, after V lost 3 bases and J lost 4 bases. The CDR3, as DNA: TGTGCCTGGAGCGGGCAACAGGGGAATCAGCCCCAGCATTTT. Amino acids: CAWSGQQGNQPQHF.

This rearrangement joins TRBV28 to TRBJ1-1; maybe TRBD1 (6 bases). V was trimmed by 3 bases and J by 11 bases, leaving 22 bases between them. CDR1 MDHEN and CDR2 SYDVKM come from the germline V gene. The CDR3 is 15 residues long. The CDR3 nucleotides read TGTGCCAGCAGTTTTTGGGGGGCGGGTAACGGCGGGGCTTTCTTT. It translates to CASSFWGAGNGGAFF.

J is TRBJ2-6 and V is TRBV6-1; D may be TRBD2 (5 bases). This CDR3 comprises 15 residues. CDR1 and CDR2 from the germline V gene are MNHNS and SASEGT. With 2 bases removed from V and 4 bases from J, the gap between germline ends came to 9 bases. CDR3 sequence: CASSERGPGANVLTF. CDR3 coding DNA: TGTGCCAGCAGTGAAAGAGGGCCCGGGGCCAACGTCCTGACTTTC.

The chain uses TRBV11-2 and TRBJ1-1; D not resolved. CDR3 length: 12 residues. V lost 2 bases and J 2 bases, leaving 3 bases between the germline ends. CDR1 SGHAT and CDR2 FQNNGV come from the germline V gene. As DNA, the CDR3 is TGTGCCAGCAGCTTAAAAAACACTGAAGCTTTCTTT. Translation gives CASSLKNTEAFF.

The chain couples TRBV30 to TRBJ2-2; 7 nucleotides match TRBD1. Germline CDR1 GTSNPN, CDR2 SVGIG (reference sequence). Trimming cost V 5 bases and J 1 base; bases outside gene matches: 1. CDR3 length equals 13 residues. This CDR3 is CAWGTENTGELFF. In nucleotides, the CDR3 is TGTGCCTGGGGGACAGAGAACACCGGGGAGCTGTTTTTT.